The T cell receptor (beta chain) described here comes from a study of cytomegalovirus exposure and HLA in healthy donors (TCRdb year 2017). Turning to the overall study: A later analysis indicated that the 90 to 150 validation repertoires were generated on the platform also employed for the 670 or so repertoires of the first cohort. The aim of the study was to test whether cataloging public T cell receptors could identify signatures of past pathogen exposure. Along with the approximately 650-subject first cohort, a separate validation cohort of around 110 different subjects was used. To predict cytomegalovirus infection status, the study combined high-throughput TCR immunosequencing, statistical association of individual TCRs with disease status, and machine learning. Summary of the overall study and its limitations: The validation cohort had no HLA typing available for a later analysis, so co-occurrence within that cohort was assessed over all 120 or so repertoires. According to the authors, the approach could potentially be generalized to other disease states and immunological phenotypes. A few of the identified cytomegalovirus-associated TCR beta chains were confirmed in vitro to be specific for cytomegalovirus antigens. In both the original and validation cohorts, the classifier was reported to diagnose cytomegalovirus status with high specificity and sensitivity. In a later analysis, TCRs clustered in the first cohort were found to also tend to co-occur in the 130 or so validation repertoires, with about 94% of cluster scores above 0. The study listed approximately 150 TCR beta chains as associated with cytomegalovirus. Most TCR sequences were observed very rarely across donors, whereas some public TCRs were present in many individuals.

A remark on this clone: It has no known antigen specificity. Within one base of it there is no much larger clone, and no base qualities were kept.

To prepare the library, the immunoSEQ multiplex PCR assay was applied. On the study's bioinformatics: A statistical classification framework was developed to diagnose cytomegalovirus status using the catalog of TCR beta chain sequences. TCRdb limited this immuneACCESS table to in-frame rearrangements with V and J called. A share of clones is missing; checked studies link under half to unresolved V genes, and the rest is unexplained. The V and J calls and clone size were taken over from that table, and D and trimming were inferred from the DNA. Counted in this sample were 70,000 to 85,000 clones; around 94% of them appeared once. Under 2% of the sample comes from the top ten. The donors were included in the validation cohort of over a hundred subjects, a group kept apart from the roughly 690-subject first cohort. The sequencing sample was made of PBMCs. The TCR originated in a woman between 18 and 29 years old in good health and CMV-seropositive.

The CDR3 protein sequence reads: CASSIGGAQETQYF. At the DNA level, the sequence is TGTGCCAGTAGTATCGGCGGGGCCCAAGAGACCCAGTACTTC. The rearranged chain carries TRBV19 and TRBJ2-5; a weak D assignment points to TRBD2 (6 bases agree). The CDR3 numbers 14 residues from cysteine through phenylalanine. CDR3 DNA only is kept here, 42 bases in frame from base 1. The germline ends are 9 bases apart after V is trimmed by 3 bases and J by 1 base. CDR1 and CDR2 were assigned from the germline V gene (reference sequence) as LNHDA and SQIVND.